The 23 T cell receptor beta chains reported below all come from one sample, sequenced in a study of blood T cell repertoires in COVID-19 (TCRdb year 2020). Library construction relied on the immunoSEQ multiplex PCR assay. Imported from immuneACCESS, the table was reduced by TCRdb to in-frame sequences with V and J called. These copies leave out some clones; in studies compared against another copy, an unresolved V gene accounts for under half, and the cause of the remainder is not known. The sample table contains tens of thousands of clones; only one count was recorded for approximately 78% of them. Of the sample, approximately 6% falls within the top ten clones. Sequencing was done on a sample of peripheral blood. These TCRs come from a human donor in a cohort sampled during active or convalescent COVID-19.

The gene calls are TRBV5-5 and TRBJ1-1, with 9 positions matching TRBD1. The CDR3 is 15 amino acids. CDR1 and CDR2 from the germline V gene are SGHKS and YYEKEE (reference sequence). The junction had 3 bases not matched to a gene; V was cut back by 2 bases and J by 1 base. The CDR3 bases are TGTGCCAGCAGCTTCCGGGACAGGGAGAACACTGAAGCTTTCTTT. It is translated as CASSFRDRENTEAFF.

This clone counts as medium-sized. This sequence joins TRBV21-1 and TRBJ1-1. TRBV21-1 is a pseudogene segment. The CDR3 is 13 residues long. The CDR3 DNA reads TGTGCCAGCAGCAAACCGAGAGACACTGAAGCTTTCTTT. This encodes CASSKPRDTEAFF.

CDR3 protein: CASSTGDYSPLHF. The CDR3 region has the DNA TGTGCCAGCAGTACAGGGGACTATTCACCCCTCCACTTT. This sequence joins TRBV12-3 or TRBV12-4 and TRBJ1-6; 7 bases match TRBD1. J gave up 8 bases and V 5 bases, and 3 bases lay outside the gene matches. The CDR3 is 13 amino acids.

The chain carries TRBV13 and TRBJ1-2; D gene unclear. The CDR3 runs 14 residues. The V and J ends lost 3 bases and 4 bases respectively, with 12 bases between them. The germline V gene has CDR1 PRHDT and CDR2 FYEKMQ (reference sequence). The DNA of the CDR3 is TGTGCCAGCAGCTTGAGGGAAACATTCTATGGCTACACCTTC. The encoded protein is CASSLRETFYGYTF. Based on the CDR3 plus reference TRBV13 and TRBJ1-2, the full variable domain is AAGVIQSPRHLIKEKRETATLKCYPIPRHDTVYWYQQGPGQDPQFLISFYEKMQSDKGSIPDRFSAQQFSDYHSELNMSSLELGDSALYFCASSLRETFYGYTFGSGTRLTVV.

This clone was counted a few times. This chain uses TRBV2 with TRBJ1-2; weak D call: TRBD1 (6 bases). The V end lost 5 bases, the J end lost 6 bases, and 7 bases lay between the germline ends. Germline V gives CDR1 SNHLY, CDR2 FYNNEI. The CDR3 covers 11 residues. CDR3 coding DNA: TGTGCCAGCAGTACAGGGAATGGCTACACCTTC. Amino acids: CASSTGNGYTF. The full variable domain, rest sourced from reference TRBV2 and TRBJ1-2, is EPEVTQTPSHQVTQMGQEVILRCVPISNHLYFYWYRQILGQKVEFLVSFYNNEISEKSEIFDDQFSVERPDGSNFTLKIRSTKLEDSAMYFCASSTGNGYTFGSGTRLTVV.

The chain combines TRBV27 with TRBJ1-2; tentatively, D is TRBD1 (5 bases). In germline, CDR1 is MNHEY, CDR2 SMNVEV (reference sequence). The CDR3 extends over 14 amino acids. The germline V and J ends were trimmed by 0 bases and 6 bases, with 11 bases remaining between them. This CDR3 is CASSLSRGIDGYTF. CDR3 bases: TGTGCCAGCAGTTTATCTCGGGGGATCGATGGCTACACCTTC.

V and J are TRBV6-5 and TRBJ2-7; D not resolved. In germline, CDR1 is MNHEY, CDR2 SVGAGI. CDR3 length equals 11 residues. Trimming cost V 2 bases and J 4 bases, with 3 bases left between them. The CDR3 DNA follows: TGTGCCAGCAGTTACCAATACGAGCAGTACTTC. Residues: CASSYQYEQYF.

CDR3 DNA: TGCGCCAGCAGCTCCCAGGGCGTAACTAATGAAAAACTGTTTTTT. Amino acid sequence: CASSSQGVTNEKLFF. This sequence joins TRBV5-1 and TRBJ1-4; perhaps TRBD1 as D (5 bases). Germline V gene sequence: CDR1 SGHRS, CDR2 YFSETQ. V lost 3 bases and J 1 base, leaving 10 bases between the germline ends. The CDR3 is made up of 15 amino acids.

This clone was counted between two and nine times. The junction differs from germline at one of its ends, possibly a read error. The CDR3 reads CASREALGRSGYTF. Written as DNA, the CDR3 is TGTGCCAGCAGAGAAGCGCTAGGGAGGAGCGGCTACACCTTC. This chain links TRBV2 with TRBJ1-2; D ambiguous. This CDR3 comprises 14 residues. CDR1 is SNHLY and CDR2 is FYNNEI in the germline V gene.

The chain uses TRBV7-2 and TRBJ1-2, with 7 bases fitting TRBD1. CDR1 SGHTA and CDR2 FQGNSA come from the germline V gene. The ends lost 3 bases at V and 5 bases at J; junction bases unmatched: 6. The CDR3 is made up of 14 amino acids. In DNA, the CDR3 is TGTGCCAGCAGCTTGGGACAGAGAAGGTATGGCTACACCTTC. Translated: CASSLGQRRYGYTF.

The chain links TRBV7-2 to TRBJ1-1; TRBD1 is a possible D gene (5 bases). The CDR3 spans 15 residues. V was cut by 3 bases and J by 1 base, with 12 bases left in between. Germline lookup yields CDR1 SGHTA and CDR2 FQGNSA. The CDR3 DNA reads as TGTGCCAGCAGCTTTTTTCAGGGAACGAACACTGAAGCTTTCTTT. Its translation is CASSFFQGTNTEAFF. The full variable domain, in which reference TRBV7-2 and TRBJ1-1 provide the parts outside the CDR3, is GAGVSQSPSNKVTEKGKDVELRCDPISGHTALYWYRQSLGQGLEFLIYFQGNSAPDKSGLPSDRFSAERTGGSVSTLTIQRTQQEDSAVYLCASSFFQGTNTEAFFGQGTRLTVV.

The V call is TRBV6-2 or TRBV6-3, the J call TRBJ2-7; D perhaps matches TRBD1 (8 bases). CDR1 and CDR2 (germline): MNHEY, SVGEGT. V lost 6 bases and J 5 bases, leaving 32 bases between the germline ends. The CDR3 spans 19 residues. CDR3 sequence (DNA): TGTGCCAGCAGCCAAATGTCCCGAGACAGGGGACTACGGGCCCACGAGCAGTACTTC. Amino acid sequence: CASSQMSRDRGLRAHEQYF.

This clone is a singleton in its sample. This sequence joins TRBV24-1 and TRBJ2-3; perhaps TRBD1 as D (6 bases). The germline CDR1 and CDR2 sequences are KGHDR and SFDVKD. V was cut by 6 bases and J by 0 bases, with 15 bases left in between. This CDR3 contains 16 residues. The CDR3 sequence: CATSNTGMGSTDTQYF. CDR3 in DNA: TGTGCCACCAGTAATACAGGGATGGGTAGCACAGATACGCAGTATTTT.

The chain links TRBV19 to TRBJ1-1, with TRBD1 identical over 8 bases. Germline assignment: CDR1 LNHDA and CDR2 SQIVND (reference sequence). Trimming at V came to 4 bases and at J to 5 bases, leaving 3 bases not matched to a gene. This CDR3 has 13 amino acids. CDR3 sequence reads: CASSTTGETEAFF. The CDR3 DNA reads TGTGCCAGTAGTACGACAGGGGAAACTGAAGCTTTCTTT.

The chain links TRBV29-1 to TRBJ1-2; 9 bases agree with TRBD1. J gave up 7 bases and V 7 bases, and 13 bases lay outside the gene matches. The CDR3 extends over 14 amino acids. Germline V CDR1 and CDR2: SQVTM, ANQGSEA. CDR3 amino acids: CSAGTGSPQGGYTF. CDR3 nucleotides: TGCAGCGCCGGGACAGGGTCCCCTCAGGGTGGCTACACCTTC.

The chain joins TRBV2 to TRBJ1-5, with D possibly being TRBD1 (6 bases). Germline V gene sequence: CDR1 SNHLY, CDR2 FYNNEI. The CDR3 loop spans 15 amino acids. V lost 3 bases and J lost 7, with 16 bases in between. The CDR3 reads CASSDHREEGQPQHF. Written as DNA, the CDR3 is TGTGCCAGCAGTGACCACAGGGAAGAGGGCCAGCCCCAGCATTTT.

The chain employs TRBV3-1 (or the pseudogene TRBV3-2) and TRBJ2-3, with 8 bases that match TRBD1. The CDR3 sequence is 13 residues long. V shed 7 bases and J 7 bases; nucleotides not matched to a gene: 7. Germline values: CDR1 LGHDT, CDR2 YNNKEL (reference sequence). The CDR3 loop reads CASTPTGDNTQYF. CDR3 coding DNA: TGTGCCAGCACCCCGACAGGGGATAATACGCAGTATTTT.

The rearrangement uses TRBV24-1 and TRBJ2-2, with 10 positions matching TRBD1. Germline V CDR1 and CDR2: KGHDR, SFDVKD. The V segment lost 6 bases and the J segment 6 bases; nucleotides outside the gene matches: 12. The CDR3 totals 17 residues. CDR3 in DNA: TGTGCCACCAGTCAACCGCCCGGGACAGGGGTTTCCGGGGAGCTGTTTTTT. Amino acids: CATSQPPGTGVSGELFF.

This clone was counted a single time. The rearrangement links TRBV7-8 to TRBJ1-2; TRBD1 matches at 8 bases. The ends lost 0 bases at V and 8 bases at J; junction bases unmatched: 17. Germline-derived CDR1 and CDR2 are SGHVS and FQNEAQ. The CDR3 totals 18 residues. The DNA of the CDR3 is TGTGCCAGCAGCTTAGCGGTACAGGGGGAGGTTGGGTCCCAGGGCTACACCTTC. This sequence encodes CASSLAVQGEVGSQGYTF.

The chain carries TRBV6-1 and TRBJ1-2; 9 nucleotides line up with TRBD1. This CDR3 is 15 amino acids long. The germline gives CDR1 MNHNS, CDR2 SASEGT. The J segment lost 4 bases and the V segment lost 2 bases, leaving 5 bases of the junction unmatched. The CDR3 protein is CASSERDRAGYGYTF. Written as DNA, the CDR3 is TGTGCCAGCAGTGAAAGGGACAGGGCAGGCTATGGCTACACCTTC.

The chain is built from TRBV6-1 and TRBJ2-1, with 12 bases fitting TRBD1. The CDR3 is made up of 17 amino acids. Germline V lookup: CDR1 MNHNS, CDR2 SASEGT. V gave up 0 bases and J gave up 14 bases; unmatched junction bases: 14. CDR3 loop: CASSEAATGTGGSGEFF. The CDR3 coding sequence is TGTGCCAGCAGTGAAGCCGCCACCGGGACAGGGGGCTCAGGGGAGTTCTTC.

The rearrangement uses TRBV7-2 and TRBJ1-2, with D maybe TRBD1 (5 bases). Germline assignment: CDR1 SGHTA and CDR2 FQGNSA. The V end lost 5 bases, the J end lost 2 bases, and 18 bases lay between the germline ends. The CDR3 is 16 residues long. The CDR3 reads CASSLPSRQRNYGYTF. CDR3 DNA sequence: TGTGCCAGCAGCCTCCCGAGCCGACAGAGAAACTATGGCTACACCTTC.

The CDR3 DNA sequence: TGTGCCAGCAGACGGACAGGGGGCTTATACAATGAGCAGTTCTTC. It is translated as CASRRTGGLYNEQFF. The chain recombines TRBV7-2 with TRBJ2-1; 11 bases are shared with TRBD1. Losses at the gene ends were 6 bases for V and 4 bases for J; bases not matched to a gene: 5. Germline lookup yields CDR1 SGHTA and CDR2 FQGNSA. CDR3 size: 15 residues.